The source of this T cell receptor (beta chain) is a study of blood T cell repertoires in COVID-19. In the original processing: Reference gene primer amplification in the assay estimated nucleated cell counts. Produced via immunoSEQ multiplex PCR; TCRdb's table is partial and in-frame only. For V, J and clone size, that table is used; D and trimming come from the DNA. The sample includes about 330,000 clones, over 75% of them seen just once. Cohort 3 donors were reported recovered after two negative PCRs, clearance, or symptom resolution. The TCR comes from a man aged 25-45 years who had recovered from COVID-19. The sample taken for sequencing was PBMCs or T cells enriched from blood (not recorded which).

CDR3 protein: CASSEALGVAIYEQYF. The CDR3 DNA is TGTGCCAGCAGTGAAGCGCTGGGAGTAGCGATATACGAGCAGTACTTC. The genes are TRBV2 and TRBJ2-7, with D perhaps matching TRBD2 (5 bases). Germline V gene data show CDR1 as SNHLY and CDR2 as FYNNEI. V shed 0 bases and J shed 4 bases, with 16 bases lying between them. The CDR3 sequence is 16 residues long.